The 30 T cell receptor beta chains given below trace back to one sample, sequenced in a study of T cell responses to AZD1222 COVID-19 vaccine. Profiled with immunoSEQ multiplex PCR; TCRdb holds only in-frame clones, not every one. The data show around 150,000 clones, under 95% seen once. This material consisted of peripheral blood, taken on day 0 of AZD1222 vaccination. These receptors all stem from an adult in good health.

J is TRBJ2-7 and V is TRBV27, with 8 positions matching TRBD1. Trimming took 0 bases from V and 3 from J; bases not matched to a gene: 4. This CDR3 has 15 amino acids. CDR1 MNHEY and CDR2 SMNVEV come from the germline V gene (reference sequence). The CDR3 nucleotides read TGTGCCAGCAGTTTATCGAGACAGGGGATCTACGAGCAGTACTTC. Translation gives CASSLSRQGIYEQYF.

This clone was seen a few times. The chain links TRBV11-1 to TRBJ1-1; D is unclear. V was cut by 3 bases and J by 11 bases, with 10 bases left in between. The CDR3 has 11 amino acids. Germline loops: CDR1 SGHAT, CDR2 FQDESV (reference sequence). The CDR3 here is CASSFGLRAFF. DNA for the CDR3: TGTGCCAGCAGCTTCGGGTTGAGGGCTTTCTTT.

This chain links TRBV28 with TRBJ1-2; D is unclear. Germline lookup yields CDR1 MDHEN and CDR2 SYDVKM. V gave up 4 bases and J gave up 4 bases, with 13 bases separating them. There are 14 residues in the CDR3. The CDR3: CASSSGSHFYGYTF. In DNA form, the CDR3 reads TGTGCCAGCAGTTCGGGGTCCCATTTCTATGGCTACACCTTC.

V usage is TRBV19 and J usage is TRBJ2-7; D may be TRBD1 (5 bases). The CDR3 consists of 15 residues. In germline, CDR1 is LNHDA, CDR2 SQIVND (reference sequence). Between the trimmed V and J ends, which lost 5 bases and 0 bases, there was a span of 14 bases. The CDR3 reads CASSPQGAISYEQYF. Here the CDR3 DNA reads TGTGCCAGTAGTCCCCAAGGGGCAATCTCCTACGAGCAGTACTTC. The full variable domain, rest sourced from reference TRBV19 and TRBJ2-7, is DGGITQSPKYLFRKEGQNVTLSCEQNLNHDAMYWYRQDPGQGLRLIYYSQIVNDFQKGDIAEGYSVSREKKESFPLTVTSAQKNPTAFYLCASSPQGAISYEQYFGPGTRLTVT.

The CDR3 spells CASSRDRGDLELFF. In DNA, the CDR3 is TGTGCCAGCTCCCGGGACAGGGGAGACTTGGAGCTGTTTTTT. The V and J genes are TRBV27 and TRBJ2-2; 10 positions match TRBD1. CDR3 length equals 14 residues. The germline CDR1 and CDR2 sequences are MNHEY and SMNVEV (reference sequence). The ends lost 8 bases at V and 10 bases at J; junction bases unmatched: 10.

The V gene is TRBV19, the J gene TRBJ2-3; TRBD2 aligns across 8 bases. Trimming took 3 bases from V and 5 from J; bases not matched to a gene: 10. The CDR3 totals 16 residues. Germline V gene lookup returns CDR1 LNHDA and CDR2 SQIVND (reference sequence). In nucleotides, the CDR3 is TGTGCCAGTAGTATGGGGAGTGTGGCGGGAGGAGATACGCAGTATTTT. Translated: CASSMGSVAGGDTQYF. Filled out from reference TRBV19 and TRBJ2-3, the complete variable domain reads DGGITQSPKYLFRKEGQNVTLSCEQNLNHDAMYWYRQDPGQGLRLIYYSQIVNDFQKGDIAEGYSVSREKKESFPLTVTSAQKNPTAFYLCASSMGSVAGGDTQYFGPGTRLTVL.

V usage is TRBV11-3 and J usage is TRBJ2-3; 7 bases match TRBD1. Per germline, CDR1 SGHNT and CDR2 YENEEA. V lost 5 bases and J lost 2; bases outside the gene matches: 10. This CDR3 is 16 amino acids long. CDR3 sequence: CASSQGRQGHTDTQYF. CDR3 DNA sequence: TGTGCCAGCAGCCAGGGTCGACAGGGACACACAGATACGCAGTATTTT.

V is TRBV23-1 and J is TRBJ1-2; D perhaps matches TRBD1 (6 bases). TRBV23-1 is an ORF for which the function is uncertain. V was shortened by 10 bases and J by 4 bases, with 13 bases between the two germline ends. This CDR3 has 12 amino acids. CDR3 nucleotides: TGCGCCATTCCACAGGGCCCCTATGGCTACACCTTC. It encodes CAIPQGPYGYTF.

The gene calls are TRBV7-2 and TRBJ2-3; 10 nucleotides align to TRBD2. The germline V gene has CDR1 SGHTA and CDR2 FQGNSA. CDR3 length: 18 residues. J lost 0 bases, V lost 5 bases, and 11 bases had no gene match. CDR3 nucleotides: TGTGCCAGCAGCCTTAGCAGAGGACTAGCGGAAAGCACAGATACGCAGTATTTT. Translation gives CASSLSRGLAESTDTQYF.

A single count supports this clone. V gene TRBV28 combines with J gene TRBJ1-1, with D perhaps TRBD1 (5 bases). The CDR3 runs to 12 residues. V lost 4 bases and J 10 bases, leaving 13 bases between the germline ends. CDR1 and CDR2 from the germline V gene are MDHEN and SYDVKM. The CDR3 spells CASSYGRGRAFF. The CDR3 DNA sequence: TGTGCCAGCAGTTATGGTCGGGGGAGAGCTTTCTTT.

This chain links TRBV19 with TRBJ1-1, with D perhaps matching TRBD1 (5 bases). V was shortened by 5 bases and J by 3 bases, with 13 bases between the two germline ends. Germline lookup yields CDR1 LNHDA and CDR2 SQIVND (reference sequence). The CDR3 runs to 14 residues. DNA for the CDR3: TGTGCCAGTAGTCCCAGGGCGTATGACACTGAAGCTTTCTTT. It yields the protein CASSPRAYDTEAFF.

The chain is built from TRBV5-6 and TRBJ1-1; D gene unclear. This CDR3 has 13 amino acids. Germline V gene data show CDR1 as SGHDT and CDR2 as YYEEEE. V was pared by 8 bases and J by 1 base, with 12 bases between. CDR3 region: CASTQPSNTEAFF. In DNA, the CDR3 is TGTGCCAGTACCCAACCTTCGAACACTGAAGCTTTCTTT.

This chain connects TRBV5-8 to TRBJ2-5, with 7 bases aligning to TRBD2. V was pared by 2 bases and J by 2 bases, with 15 bases of the junction left unmatched. CDR1 is SGHTS and CDR2 is YDEGEE in the germline V gene. The CDR3 covers 18 residues. The CDR3 sequence: CASSLGTTVHIEQETQYF. The CDR3 DNA sequence: TGTGCCAGCAGCTTAGGGACTACCGTCCATATAGAGCAAGAGACCCAGTACTTC.

The genes are TRBV11-2 and TRBJ2-2; a weak D match, TRBD2 (5 bases). From germline, CDR1 is SGHAT and CDR2 FQNNGV. The V end was cut by 2 bases, the J end by 6 bases, with 10 bases between. CDR3 length: 14 amino acids. This chain's CDR3 is CASSLTSVAGELFF. The CDR3 DNA follows: TGTGCCAGCAGCTTAACTAGTGTGGCCGGGGAGCTGTTTTTT. The complete variable domain, with remaining parts taken from reference TRBV11-2 and TRBJ2-2, reads EAGVAQSPRYKIIEKRQSVAFWCNPISGHATLYWYQQILGQGPKLLIQFQNNGVVDDSQLPKDRFSAERLKGVDSTLKIQPAKLEDSAVYLCASSLTSVAGELFFGEGSRLTVL.

The chain is built from TRBV29-1 and TRBJ1-1; D not resolved. Germline V gene data show CDR1 as SQVTM and CDR2 as ANQGSEA. The CDR3 is made up of 11 amino acids. The V end lost 6 bases, the J end lost 0 bases, and 5 bases lay between the germline ends. In DNA, the CDR3 is TGCAGCGTAGAACTGAACACTGAAGCTTTCTTT. Residues: CSVELNTEAFF.

This sequence joins TRBV19 and TRBJ2-3, with 7 bases identical to TRBD2. The CDR3 spans 15 residues. Germline V gene lookup returns CDR1 LNHDA and CDR2 SQIVND (reference sequence). V dropped 2 bases and J dropped 2; count of bases not matched to a gene: 4. CDR3 sequence reads: CASSISGGSTDTQYF. In nucleotides, the CDR3 is TGTGCCAGTAGTATATCGGGGGGATCCACAGATACGCAGTATTTT.

V is TRBV6-6 and J is TRBJ1-2, with D unclear. CDR1 is MNHNY and CDR2 is SVGAGI in the germline V gene (reference sequence). There are 15 residues in the CDR3. Trimming shortened V by 2 bases and J by 1 base, and 11 bases separated the two germline ends. The CDR3 DNA reads TGTGCCAGCAGTTACGGGAGATTTAATAACTATGGCTACACCTTC. Protein sequence: CASSYGRFNNYGYTF.

This chain connects TRBV29-1 to TRBJ1-2; weak D call: TRBD1 (5 bases). The CDR3 spans 11 residues. Trimming stripped 6 bases from V and 7 bases from J, with 12 bases between. Germline V gene sequence: CDR1 SQVTM, CDR2 ANQGSEA. CDR3 sequence reads: CSVEGNSGYTF. DNA for the CDR3: TGCAGCGTAGAGGGGAATTCTGGCTACACCTTC.

The CDR3 is CASSLAGDEQFF. CDR3 sequence (DNA): TGTGCCAGCAGTTTAGCTGGGGATGAGCAGTTCTTC. The genes are TRBV27 and TRBJ2-1; no reliable D call. The CDR3 totals 12 residues. Germline V CDR1 and CDR2: MNHEY, SMNVEV (reference sequence). Between the trimmed V and J ends, which lost 2 bases and 8 bases, there was a span of 7 bases.

This clone was picked up a small number of times. The rearrangement uses TRBV4-3 and TRBJ2-2, with 10 bases lining up with TRBD2. The CDR3 extends over 16 amino acids. CDR1 is LGHNA and CDR2 is YSLEER in the germline V gene. The V gene end was trimmed by 0 bases and the J gene end by 6 bases; junction bases not matched to a gene: 4. CDR3 sequence (DNA): TGCGCCAGCAGCCAAGAAACTAGCGGGAAGCCCGGGGAGCTGTTTTTT. Translating it yields CASSQETSGKPGELFF.

The chain is built from TRBV7-3 and TRBJ1-1; 10 bases agree with TRBD1. J lost 0 bases, V lost 1 base, and 8 bases had no gene match. The CDR3 consists of 18 residues. CDR1 is SGHTA and CDR2 is FQGTGA in the germline V gene. The CDR3 protein is CASSLRGGTGELNTEAFF. The CDR3 bases are TGTGCCAGCAGCTTAAGGGGCGGGACAGGGGAGTTGAACACTGAAGCTTTCTTT. Full variable domain (outside the CDR3, taken from reference TRBV7-3 and TRBJ1-1): GAGVSQTPSNKVTEKGKYVELRCDPISGHTALYWYRQSLGQGPEFLIYFQGTGAADDSGLPNDRFFAVRPEGSVSTLKIQRTERGDSAVYLCASSLRGGTGELNTEAFFGQGTRLTVV.

The DNA of the CDR3 is TGCGCCAGCAGCCCCGGGACACCAACCTACGAGCAGTACTTC. Residues: CASSPGTPTYEQYF. The chain links TRBV5-1 to TRBJ2-7, with D tentatively TRBD1 (6 bases). V lost 4 bases and J lost 2, with 13 bases in between. CDR1 is SGHRS, CDR2 YFSETQ, per germline. The CDR3 totals 14 residues.

The chain employs TRBV5-6 and TRBJ2-3, with D maybe TRBD2 (6 bases). Per the germline V gene, CDR1 is SGHDT and CDR2 is YYEEEE. The ends were cut back, 4 bases at V and 1 base at J, with 16 bases in the middle. The CDR3 consists of 16 residues. The CDR3: CASSLRTRRGTDTQYF. CDR3 nucleotide sequence: TGTGCCAGCAGCCTACGGACAAGGAGGGGCACAGATACGCAGTATTTT.

This sequence joins TRBV28 and TRBJ2-7; D is undetermined. CDR1 and CDR2 from the germline V gene are MDHEN and SYDVKM. V gave up 3 bases and J gave up 2 bases, with 8 bases separating them. The CDR3 loop spans 13 amino acids. The CDR3: CASSLTPTYEQYF. The DNA of the CDR3 is TGTGCCAGCAGTTTGACCCCCACCTACGAGCAGTACTTC.

The chain employs TRBV6-5 and TRBJ1-6, with D unclear. This CDR3 has 14 amino acids. Germline V lookup: CDR1 MNHEY, CDR2 SVGAGI. V lost 10 bases, J lost 6 bases, and 16 bases lay in between. Here the CDR3 reads CATRPLRGNSPLHF. The CDR3 DNA follows: TGTGCCACCCGTCCCCTCCGGGGTAATTCACCCCTCCACTTT.

This chain joins TRBV9 and TRBJ2-2; 10 bases map to TRBD2. Germline lookup yields CDR1 SGDLS and CDR2 YYNGEE. V gave up 1 base and J gave up 0 bases; unmatched junction bases: 3. There are 17 residues in the CDR3. CDR3 in DNA: TGTGCCAGCAGCGTAATAGCGGGAGGCGCGAACACCGGGGAGCTGTTTTTT. Its translation: CASSVIAGGANTGELFF.

The chain has TRBV6-5 and TRBJ1-1; D is possibly TRBD1 (5 bases). Deletions cut 4 bases from V and 0 bases from J, with 9 bases between. The CDR3 runs 14 residues. CDR1 and CDR2 from the germline V gene are MNHEY and SVGAGI. The CDR3: CASSSTGMNTEAFF. As DNA, the CDR3 is TGTGCCAGCAGTTCAACAGGTATGAACACTGAAGCTTTCTTT.

The chain links TRBV7-8 to TRBJ1-2; D remains ambiguous. Trimming cost V 4 bases and J 0 bases, with 9 bases left between them. Germline CDR1 and CDR2: SGHVS and FQNEAQ. CDR3 length: 14 residues. CDR3 coding DNA: TGTGCCAGCAGCTCGGACGGAACTAACTATGGCTACACCTTC. It translates to CASSSDGTNYGYTF. Drawing the rest from reference TRBV7-8 and TRBJ1-2, the complete variable domain is GAGVSQSPRYKVAKRGQDVALRCDPISGHVSLFWYQQALGQGPEFLTYFQNEAQLDKSGLPSDRFFAERPEGSVSTLKIQRTQQEDSAVYLCASSSDGTNYGYTFGSGTRLTVV.

The J gene is TRBJ2-1, the V gene TRBV28; D is possibly TRBD1 (5 bases). V lost 0 bases, J lost 10 bases, and 13 bases lay in between. The CDR3 runs 14 residues. Germline CDR1 and CDR2: MDHEN and SYDVKM. CDR3 sequence: CASSLWPRKGEQFF. In nucleotides, the CDR3 is TGTGCCAGCAGTTTATGGCCTCGGAAGGGGGAGCAGTTCTTC. Based on the CDR3 plus reference TRBV28 and TRBJ2-1, the full variable domain is DVKVTQSSRYLVKRTGEKVFLECVQDMDHENMFWYRQDPGLGLRLIYFSYDVKMKEKGDIPEGYSVSREKKERFSLILESASTNQTSMYLCASSLWPRKGEQFFGPGTRLTVL.

The genes are TRBV9 and TRBJ2-2; a weak D match, TRBD1 (5 bases). CDR1 is SGDLS, CDR2 YYNGEE, per germline. V lost 0 bases and J lost 0, with 9 bases in between. The CDR3 spans 16 residues. This chain's CDR3 is CASSVDGAPNTGELFF. CDR3 nucleotides: TGTGCCAGCAGCGTAGATGGGGCTCCGAACACCGGGGAGCTGTTTTTT. The full variable domain, in which reference TRBV9 and TRBJ2-2 provide the parts outside the CDR3, is DSGVTQTPKHLITATGQRVTLRCSPRSGDLSVYWYQQSLDQGLQFLIQYYNGEERAKGNILERFSAQQFPDLHSELNLSSLELGDSALYFCASSVDGAPNTGELFFGEGSRLTVL.